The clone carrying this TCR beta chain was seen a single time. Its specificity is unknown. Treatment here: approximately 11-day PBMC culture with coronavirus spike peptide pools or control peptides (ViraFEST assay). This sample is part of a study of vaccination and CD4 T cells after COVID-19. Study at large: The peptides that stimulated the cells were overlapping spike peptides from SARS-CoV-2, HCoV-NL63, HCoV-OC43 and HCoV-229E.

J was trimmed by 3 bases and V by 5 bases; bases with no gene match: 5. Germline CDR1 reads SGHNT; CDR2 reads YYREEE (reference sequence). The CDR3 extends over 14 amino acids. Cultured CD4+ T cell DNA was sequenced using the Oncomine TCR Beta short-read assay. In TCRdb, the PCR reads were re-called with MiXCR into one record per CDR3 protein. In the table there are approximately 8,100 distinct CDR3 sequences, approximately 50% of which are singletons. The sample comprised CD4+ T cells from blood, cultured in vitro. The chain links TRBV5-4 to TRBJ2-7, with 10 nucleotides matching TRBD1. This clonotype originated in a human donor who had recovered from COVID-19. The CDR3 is CASRRGTGDYEQYF. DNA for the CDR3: TGTGCCAGCAGGCGTGGGACAGGGGACTACGAGCAGTACTTC.